This T cell receptor beta chain was captured in a study of sequential checkpoint blockade in melanoma (dated by TCRdb to the late 2010s). A note on the overall study: Patients were randomized 1:1 to first-line nivolumab followed by ipilimumab (arm A) or ipilimumab followed by nivolumab (arm B). Maintenance nivolumab came after both trial sequences. What the work shows at the level of the full study, not this receptor alone: The response-prediction model combining TCR metrics and mutation burden needs validation in larger, independent patient cohorts.

TCRbeta CDR3 regions were immunosequenced from genomic DNA with the immunoSEQ Assay. Before high-throughput sequencing, genomic DNA was amplified using bias-controlled multiplex PCR. Under the source paper's analysis protocol: To quantify the absolute abundance of each unique TCRbeta CDR3 region, the sequences were collapsed and filtered. Clonality, defined as 1 minus Pielou's evenness, was calculated using only productive rearrangements. A previously published method was used to identify clones with significantly greater frequencies in on-treatment samples than in baseline samples. In its TCRdb copy, this immuneACCESS table keeps in-frame sequences only and misses some clones. Where compared with another copy, unresolved V genes explain less than half of these, and the others have no known cause. Clone size and the V and J calls come from that table; the DNA yielded D and trimming. The sample table contains 13,000 or so clones; only one count was recorded for roughly three fifths of them. The top ten clonotypes cover 23% of the sample.

This specimen's treatment or condition label, interpreted: randomized to nivolumab then ipilimumab (arm A) or the reverse (arm B). None of the trial patients had been given prior DNA-damaging chemotherapy. On a FACS Aria II flow cytometer, live CD3+CD8+ cells that were negative for CD19 and CD56 were sorted from thawed PBMCs. Samples came from patients with melanoma in CheckMate 064, a randomized, open-label phase II trial of sequential checkpoint blockade. Peripheral blood mononuclear cells were collected by leukapheresis, purified with Ficoll-Paque, and frozen in human serum with roughly 10% DMSO. Immediately after sorting, the purity of the sorted blood CD3+CD8+ cells was confirmed to be >95%, and DNA was then extracted. CDR1 MNHEY and CDR2 SVGAGI were looked up in the germline V gene. The V end gives up 4 bases and the J end 4 bases, leaving 9 bases in the junction not matched to a gene. From the cysteine up to the phenylalanine, the CDR3 has a length of 15 residues. Solely the CDR3 DNA is kept, with 45 bases framed from the first base.

Concerning this clone itself: This receptor's antigen is unknown. Base qualities are not recorded, but no much larger clone differs from it by a single base.

This receptor was identified in a human donor with melanoma. Recombination connected TRBV6-5 to TRBJ2-5; 7 bases in the junction line up with TRBD1. Sample: CD8+ T cells sorted from blood (inferred from file names), taken from a patient given nivolumab and ipilimumab in sequence. The encoded CDR3 is CASSSGQLVGETQYF. The DNA sequence is as follows: TGTGCCAGCAGTTCGGGACAGTTGGTAGGAGAGACCCAGTACTTC.